This TCR beta chain was obtained from a study of post-analysis software for immune sequencing data. General observations from the study: In patients, four to six TRBV segments were more frequent than in controls, with TRBV5-6, TRBV5-1 and TRBV20-1 among them.

Built from TCR beta cDNA, the libraries had unique molecular identifiers in them. Using its own MiXCR run on the PCR reads, TCRdb lists one record per CDR3 protein. The sample lists 600,000 to 700,000 distinct CDR3 sequences; around 64% were seen once. V was cut by 2 bases and J by 5 bases, with 9 bases left in between. Germline V CDR1 and CDR2: SGHVS, FQNEAQ. This CDR3 is 13 amino acids long. This clonotype was observed a handful of times. Its antigen is unknown. This TCR was sampled from a girl aged 2 to 9 with multiple sclerosis. Input material: blood. This chain links TRBV7-8 with TRBJ1-1; D is unclear. The CDR3 bases are TGTGCCAGCAGCTTACCCCCCGAAACTGAAGCTTTCTTT. It is translated as CASSLPPETEAFF.